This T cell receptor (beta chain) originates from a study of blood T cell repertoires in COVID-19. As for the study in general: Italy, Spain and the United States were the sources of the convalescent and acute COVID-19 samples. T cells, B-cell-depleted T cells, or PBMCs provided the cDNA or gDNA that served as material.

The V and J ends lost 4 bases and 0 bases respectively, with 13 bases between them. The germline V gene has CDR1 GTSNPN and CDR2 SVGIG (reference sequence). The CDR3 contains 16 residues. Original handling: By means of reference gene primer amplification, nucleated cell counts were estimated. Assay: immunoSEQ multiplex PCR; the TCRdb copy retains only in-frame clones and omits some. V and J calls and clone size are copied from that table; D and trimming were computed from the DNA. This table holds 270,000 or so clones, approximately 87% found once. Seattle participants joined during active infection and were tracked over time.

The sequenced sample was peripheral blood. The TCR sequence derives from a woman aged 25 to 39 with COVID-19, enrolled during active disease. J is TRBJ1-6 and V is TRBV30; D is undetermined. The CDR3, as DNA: TGTGCCTGGAAGGCAAGTGGAGGCTCCTATAATTCACCCCTCCACTTT. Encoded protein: CAWKASGGSYNSPLHF.